A single sample gave rise to the 29 T cell receptor beta chains below, sequenced in a study of shared clonotypes between healthy human individuals. The data were produced by immunoSEQ multiplex PCR, yet TCRdb's version contains in-frame clones alone and is incomplete. Of some 2,000,000 clones in the sample, 85% to 95% were seen once. The sequenced sample was naive CD4+ T cells sorted from blood. Subset meaning: CD45RA+ positively selected. These receptors all stem from a man aged 18 to 30 in good health.

This sequence joins TRBV11-3 and TRBJ1-6, with 7 bases matching TRBD1. This CDR3 is 14 amino acids long. From germline, CDR1 is SGHNT and CDR2 YENEEA. The junction had 3 bases not matched to a gene; V was cut back by 5 bases and J by 5 bases. The CDR3 DNA sequence: TGTGCCAGCAGCCGAGGGGGCAATAATTCACCCCTCCACTTT. It codes for CASSRGGNNSPLHF. The full variable domain, in which reference TRBV11-3 and TRBJ1-6 provide the parts outside the CDR3, is EAGVVQSPRYKIIEKKQPVAFWCNPISGHNTLYWYLQNLGQGPELLIRYENEEAVDDSQLPKDRFSAERLKGVDSTLKIQPAELGDSAVYLCASSRGGNNSPLHFGNGTRLTVT.

The chain employs TRBV9 and TRBJ2-5; 10 bases line up with TRBD2. V lost 4 bases and J lost 5; bases outside the gene matches: 8. The germline gives CDR1 SGDLS, CDR2 YYNGEE. The length of the CDR3 is 15 residues. CDR3 in DNA: TGTGCCAGCAGCCTAACTAGCGGGATCTTGGAGACCCAGTACTTC. Translation: CASSLTSGILETQYF.

The rearrangement uses TRBV5-4 and TRBJ2-3; D not certain. The germline V gene has CDR1 SGHNT and CDR2 YYREEE (reference sequence). V was shortened by 0 bases and J by 9 bases, with 17 bases between the two germline ends. This CDR3 has 15 amino acids. The CDR3 is CASSLDTDLRRTQYF. CDR3 sequence (DNA): TGTGCCAGCAGCTTGGACACCGACCTACGGCGGACGCAGTATTTT.

The rearrangement joins TRBV10-2 to TRBJ2-1; D is tentatively TRBD1 or TRBD2 (5 bases each). Germline V lookup: CDR1 WSHSY, CDR2 SAAADI. With 8 bases removed from V and 7 bases from J, the gap between germline ends came to 15 bases. This CDR3 is built from 13 residues. For the CDR3, the DNA is TGCGCCAGCCGGGACCCCAAGGAAAATGAGCAGTTCTTC. Translating gives CASRDPKENEQFF.

This clone was observed once. V usage is TRBV23-1 and J usage is TRBJ1-1; D not resolved. TRBV23-1 is treated as an ORF (open reading frame) with a function not yet certain. This CDR3 has 13 residues. V was trimmed by 2 bases and J by 11 bases, leaving 15 bases between them. CDR3 coding DNA: TGCGCCAGCAGTCAACATTCGCTACCTGGGGCTTTCTTT. Amino acids: CASSQHSLPGAFF.

The genes are TRBV5-4 and TRBJ2-3; D might be TRBD2 (7 bases). V lost 0 bases, J lost 4 bases, and 12 bases lay in between. CDR1 SGHNT and CDR2 YYREEE come from the germline V gene (reference sequence). This CDR3 contains 15 residues. CDR3 nucleotide sequence: TGTGCCAGCAGCTTGGGAGGGGGGGGCCCAGATACGCAGTATTTT. It is translated as CASSLGGGGPDTQYF. Together with reference TRBV5-4 and TRBJ2-3, the CDR3 gives the full variable domain: ETGVTQSPTHLIKTRGQQVTLRCSSQSGHNTVSWYQQALGQGPQFIFQYYREEENGRGNFPPRFSGLQFPNYSSELNVNALELDDSALYLCASSLGGGGPDTQYFGPGTRLTVL.

This chain links TRBV4-2 with TRBJ2-7, with 7 bases that match TRBD1. From germline, CDR1 is LGHNA and CDR2 YNFKEQ. The CDR3 length is 16 residues. Trimming took 0 bases from V and 4 from J; bases not matched to a gene: 9. CDR3 loop: CASSQELGSGGYEQYF. The DNA for the CDR3 is TGTGCCAGCAGCCAAGAACTCGGCTCAGGGGGATACGAGCAGTACTTC.

The chain joins TRBV5-1 to TRBJ2-1; 9 bases agree with TRBD2. This CDR3 contains 15 residues. Germline CDR1 and CDR2: SGHRS and YFSETQ. Unmatched junction bases numbered 7, after V lost 5 bases and J lost 4 bases. The CDR3 DNA follows: TGCGCCAGCAGGGTTTCGACTAGCGGATACAATGAGCAGTTCTTC. It yields the protein CASRVSTSGYNEQFF.

V is TRBV5-4 and J is TRBJ2-3; tentatively, D is TRBD1 (6 bases). Germline lookup yields CDR1 SGHNT and CDR2 YYREEE (reference sequence). Between the trimmed V and J ends, which lost 0 bases and 4 bases, there was a span of 6 bases. The CDR3 runs to 13 residues. The CDR3 loop is CASSLEGADTQYF. The CDR3 nucleotides are TGTGCCAGCAGCTTGGAGGGGGCAGATACGCAGTATTTT.

This chain links TRBV7-9 with TRBJ2-7; D gene unclear. The CDR3 covers 12 residues. CDR1 and CDR2 from the germline V gene are SEHNR and FQNEAQ (reference sequence). V lost 5 bases, J lost 2 bases, and 7 bases lay in between. The CDR3 spells CASSRLPYEQYF. CDR3 coding DNA: TGTGCCAGCAGCCGCCTACCCTACGAGCAGTACTTC.

This chain connects TRBV19 to TRBJ1-6; D gene uncertain. The V end was cut by 5 bases, the J end by 6 bases, with 14 bases between. There are 15 residues in the CDR3. Germline V CDR1 and CDR2: LNHDA, SQIVND (reference sequence). The CDR3 is CASSSHSVGNSPLHF. The DNA for the CDR3 is TGTGCCAGTAGTTCGCACAGTGTTGGTAATTCACCCCTCCACTTT.

This clone was seen only once. The chain combines TRBV2 with TRBJ2-4; D is uncertain. The CDR3 consists of 16 residues. Germline loops: CDR1 SNHLY, CDR2 FYNNEI. Trimming left V 6 bases short and J 0 bases short, with 15 bases between. CDR3 protein: CASSPSRSLAKNIQYF. Written as DNA, the CDR3 is TGTGCCAGCAGCCCTTCCAGGTCGCTAGCCAAAAACATTCAGTACTTC.

The rearrangement links TRBV12-5 to TRBJ2-1; 8 nucleotides line up with TRBD2. This CDR3 has 17 residues. The trim removed 1 base at V and 8 bases at J, leaving 13 bases unmatched. The V gene's germline CDR1 is LGHNT and CDR2 FRNRAP. The CDR3 DNA is TGTGCTAGTGGTTTGGCGGCGGCACTAGCGGCCGAGCATGAGCAGTTCTTC. Translating it yields CASGLAAALAAEHEQFF.

The rearrangement links TRBV18 to TRBJ1-4; D is unresolved. Looked up from germline, CDR1 is KGHSH and CDR2 is LQKENI. V was pared by 11 bases and J by 8 bases, with 18 bases between. This CDR3 has 13 amino acids. Written as DNA, the CDR3 is TGTGCCTCCGGGAGGGCCAATCAGGAAAAACTGTTTTTT. Its protein is CASGRANQEKLFF.

The chain employs TRBV29-1 and TRBJ1-1, with 7 positions matching TRBD1. The CDR3 is 19 amino acids. The germline V gene encodes CDR1 SQVTM and CDR2 ANQGSEA. The ends lost 6 bases at V and 0 bases at J; junction bases unmatched: 22. The CDR3 protein is CSVGQTNSAAPSLNTEAFF. The CDR3 DNA follows: TGCAGCGTGGGACAGACGAACAGCGCCGCTCCATCCTTGAACACTGAAGCTTTCTTT. The full variable domain, in which reference TRBV29-1 and TRBJ1-1 provide the parts outside the CDR3, is SAVISQKPSRDICQRGTSLTIQCQVDSQVTMMFWYRQQPGQSLTLIATANQGSEATYESGFVIDKFPISRPNLTFSTLTVSNMSPEDSSIYLCSVGQTNSAAPSLNTEAFFGQGTRLTVV.

The V call is TRBV9, the J call TRBJ2-2; TRBD2 agrees at 7 bases. Germline V lookup: CDR1 SGDLS, CDR2 YYNGEE. CDR3 size: 16 residues. Germline trimming cut 6 bases from V and 1 base from J; bases unmatched to any gene: 9. CDR3 sequence (DNA): TGTGCCAGCAACCCCTCACTAGCGCTGAACACCGGGGAGCTGTTTTTT. Translation gives CASNPSLALNTGELFF. Full variable domain (outside the CDR3, taken from reference TRBV9 and TRBJ2-2): DSGVTQTPKHLITATGQRVTLRCSPRSGDLSVYWYQQSLDQGLQFLIQYYNGEERAKGNILERFSAQQFPDLHSELNLSSLELGDSALYFCASNPSLALNTGELFFGEGSRLTVL.

This clone was recorded only once. V is TRBV10-2 and J is TRBJ1-4; 7 positions match TRBD1. Germline CDR1 and CDR2: WSHSY and SAAADI. CDR3 length: 12 amino acids. Losses at the gene ends were 9 bases for V and 4 bases for J; bases not matched to a gene: 2. This CDR3 reads CARGQNNEKLFF. Written as DNA, the CDR3 is TGCGCCAGGGGACAGAATAATGAAAAACTGTTTTTT.

The chain links TRBV10-3 to TRBJ1-3; 9 bases fit TRBD1. Losses at the gene ends were 3 bases for V and 1 base for J; bases not matched to a gene: 4. The length of the CDR3 is 16 residues. Germline V gene lookup returns CDR1 ENHRY and CDR2 SYGVKD. As DNA, the CDR3 is TGTGCCATCAGTGATCTACAGGGGGCTTCTGGAAACACCATATATTTT. Its translation: CAISDLQGASGNTIYF.

The chain couples TRBV11-3 to TRBJ2-7, with D unclear. The CDR3 loop spans 11 amino acids. Per the germline V gene, CDR1 is SGHNT and CDR2 is YENEEA. With 5 bases removed from V and 5 bases from J, the gap between germline ends came to 7 bases. Written as DNA, the CDR3 is TGTGCCAGCAGCCCCCGGAACGAGCAGTACTTC. Translated, it gives CASSPRNEQYF.

CDR3 bases: TGTGCCAGCACCGTCCAACGGGGCCGGGCCCGATACAATGAGCAGTTCTTC. Its translation: CASTVQRGRARYNEQFF. This chain links TRBV7-2 with TRBJ2-1, with D possibly called TRBD1 or TRBD2 (5 bases each). Trimming left V 7 bases short and J 4 bases short, with 23 bases between. The CDR3 covers 17 residues. Germline V gene lookup returns CDR1 SGHTA and CDR2 FQGNSA.

For this clone: Other DNA sequences from this sample encode an identical CDR3 as well. This chain uses TRBV29-1 with TRBJ1-1; D unclear. Trimming stripped 4 bases from V and 0 bases from J, with 6 bases between. CDR1 and CDR2 from the germline V gene are SQVTM and ANQGSEA. This CDR3 is built from 12 residues. In DNA, the CDR3 is TGCAGCGTTGGAGAGATGAACACTGAAGCTTTCTTT. The encoded protein is CSVGEMNTEAFF.

This chain links TRBV18 with TRBJ2-7; D is unclear. CDR1 and CDR2 (germline): KGHSH, LQKENI. Trimming pared 3 bases from V and 0 bases from J, leaving 9 bases between. The CDR3 loop spans 14 amino acids. The CDR3 DNA sequence: TGTGCCAGCTCACCCCTTGACAACTCCTACGAGCAGTACTTC. It codes for CASSPLDNSYEQYF. Full variable domain (missing parts from reference TRBV18 and TRBJ2-7): NAGVMQNPRHLVRRRGQEARLRCSPMKGHSHVYWYRQLPEEGLKFMVYLQKENIIDESGMPKERFSAEFPKEGPSILRIQQVVRGDSAAYFCASSPLDNSYEQYFGPGTRLTVT.

The CDR3 reads CASSSFGTKHVETQYF. DNA of the CDR3: TGTGCCAGCAGCTCCTTCGGGACTAAGCACGTAGAGACCCAGTACTTC. V is TRBV7-2 and J is TRBJ2-5, with TRBD2 matching 7 bases. The CDR3 loop spans 16 amino acids. Germline CDR1 and CDR2: SGHTA and FQGNSA. Germline trimming cut 4 bases from V and 4 bases from J; bases unmatched to any gene: 12.

The J gene is TRBJ2-1, the V gene TRBV9, with D uncertain. In germline, CDR1 is SGDLS, CDR2 YYNGEE. V lost 2 bases to trimming and J lost 10 bases, with 13 bases between them. The CDR3 length is 13 residues. The CDR3 coding sequence is TGTGCCAGCAGCGTCGACTTGCTCACCGAGCAGTTCTTC. Residues: CASSVDLLTEQFF.

This sequence joins TRBV19 and TRBJ1-1; no clear D gene. The germline gives CDR1 LNHDA, CDR2 SQIVND (reference sequence). V lost 6 bases and J lost 4, with 6 bases in between. This CDR3 is 11 amino acids long. The CDR3 loop is CASSQTTEAFF. The CDR3, as DNA: TGTGCCAGTAGCCAGACCACTGAAGCTTTCTTT.

The count of this clone is one. The V call is TRBV10-3, the J call TRBJ1-6; tentative D call: TRBD1 (5 bases). Germline CDR1 and CDR2: ENHRY and SYGVKD. Trimming removed 8 bases from V and 7 bases from J, with 12 bases in between. This CDR3 contains 13 residues. This chain's CDR3 is CAIRDHGNSPLHF. The CDR3 nucleotides read TGTGCCATCCGGGACCACGGGAATTCACCCCTCCACTTT.

The V gene is TRBV4-3, the J gene TRBJ2-1; the D is unclear. This CDR3 is built from 15 residues. Trimming cost V 0 bases and J 3 bases, with 9 bases left between them. Germline loops: CDR1 LGHNA, CDR2 YSLEER. The CDR3 DNA follows: TGCGCCAGCAGCCAAGAAGGCAGTTTCTACAATGAGCAGTTCTTC. Its protein is CASSQEGSFYNEQFF.

The gene calls are TRBV21-1 and TRBJ2-2; the D call in the table, TRBD1, was not verified against the DNA. TRBV21-1 represents a pseudogene. The CDR3 runs 17 residues. The DNA for the CDR3 is TGTGCCAGCAGCACCCATAGGGACACCATCCTAACCGGGGAGCTGTTTTTT. Amino acid sequence: CASSTHRDTILTGELFF.

This chain connects TRBV5-1 to TRBJ2-7; 7 bases are shared with TRBD1. The CDR3 is 14 residues long. V shed 4 bases, J shed 2 bases, and the junction held 6 bases outside the gene matches. Germline assignment: CDR1 SGHRS and CDR2 YFSETQ. Here the CDR3 reads CASSRDSPPYEQYF. For the CDR3, the DNA is TGCGCCAGCAGCAGGGACAGTCCACCCTACGAGCAGTACTTC.